This T cell receptor (beta chain) was recorded in a study of response to subunit inactivated influenza vaccine. The CDR3 loop spans 14 amino acids. Deletions cut 2 bases from V and 3 bases from J, with 13 bases between. Germline V gene data show CDR1 as DFQATT and CDR2 as SNEGSKA (reference sequence). TCRdb re-called the RT-PCR reads with MiXCR, one entry per CDR3 protein. The repertoire holds approximately 520,000 distinct CDR3 sequences, about 25% seen once, with approximately 2% in the top ten. This clonotype appeared a few times. As yet, its antigen is unknown. General observations from the study: A suggestion made by the authors is that each seasonal influenza vaccination recruits few new T cells.

Sequenced material: CD4+ T cells sorted from PBMCs, taken around 5 days after vaccination. This receptor was obtained from a man aged 45-65 years who received an inactivated influenza vaccine. This chain joins TRBV20-1 and TRBJ2-5; possibly TRBD2 for D (5 bases). The CDR3 DNA is TGCAGTGCTAGACTAGGGAGTTCAAAAGAGACCCAGTACTTC. This codes for CSARLGSSKETQYF.